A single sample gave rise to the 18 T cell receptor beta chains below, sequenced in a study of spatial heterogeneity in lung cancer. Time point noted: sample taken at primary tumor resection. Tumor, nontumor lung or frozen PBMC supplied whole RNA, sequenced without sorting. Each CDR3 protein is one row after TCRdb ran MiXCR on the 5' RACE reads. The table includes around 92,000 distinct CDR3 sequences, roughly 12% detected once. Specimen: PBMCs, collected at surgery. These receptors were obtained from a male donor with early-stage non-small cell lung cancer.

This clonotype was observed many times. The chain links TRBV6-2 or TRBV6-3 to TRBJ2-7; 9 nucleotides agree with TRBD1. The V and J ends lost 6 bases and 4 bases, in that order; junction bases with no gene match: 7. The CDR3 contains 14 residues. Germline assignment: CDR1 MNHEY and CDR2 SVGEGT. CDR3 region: CASSWGQGFYEQYF. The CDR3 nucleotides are TGTGCCAGCAGCTGGGGACAGGGATTTTACGAGCAGTACTTC.

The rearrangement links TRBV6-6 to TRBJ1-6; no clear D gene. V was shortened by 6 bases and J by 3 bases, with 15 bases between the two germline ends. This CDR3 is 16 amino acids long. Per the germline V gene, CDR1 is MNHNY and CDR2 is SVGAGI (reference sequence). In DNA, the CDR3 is TGTGCCAGCAGCTGGGCGAGTCTCATCTATAATTCACCCCTCCACTTT. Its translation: CASSWASLIYNSPLHF.

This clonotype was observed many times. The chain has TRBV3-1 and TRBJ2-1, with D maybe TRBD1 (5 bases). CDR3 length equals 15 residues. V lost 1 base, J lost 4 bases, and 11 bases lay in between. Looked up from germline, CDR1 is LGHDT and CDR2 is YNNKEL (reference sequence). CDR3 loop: CASSQGTQHYNEQFF. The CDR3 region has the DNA TGTGCCAGCAGCCAAGGGACACAACATTACAATGAGCAGTTCTTC.

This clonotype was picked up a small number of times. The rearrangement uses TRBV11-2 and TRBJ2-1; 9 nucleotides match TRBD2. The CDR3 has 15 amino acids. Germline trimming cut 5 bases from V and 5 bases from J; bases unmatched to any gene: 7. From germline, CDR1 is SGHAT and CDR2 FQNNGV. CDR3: CASSRSGGSDNEQFF. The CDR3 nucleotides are TGTGCCAGCAGCCGTAGCGGGGGATCCGACAATGAGCAGTTCTTC.

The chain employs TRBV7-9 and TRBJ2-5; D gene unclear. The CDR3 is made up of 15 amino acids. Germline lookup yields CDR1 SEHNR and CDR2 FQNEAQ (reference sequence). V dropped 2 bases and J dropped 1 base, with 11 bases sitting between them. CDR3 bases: TGTGCCAGCAGCTTAAACAACGGCCTCCAAGAGACCCAGTACTTC. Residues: CASSLNNGLQETQYF.

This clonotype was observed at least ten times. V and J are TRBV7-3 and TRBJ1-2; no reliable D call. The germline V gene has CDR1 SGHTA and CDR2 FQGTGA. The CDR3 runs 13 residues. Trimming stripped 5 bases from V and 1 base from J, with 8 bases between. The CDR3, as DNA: TGTGCCAGCAGCCTAGACGGTAACTATGGCTACACCTTC. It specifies CASSLDGNYGYTF.

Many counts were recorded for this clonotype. CDR3 loop: CASSSAMDRYEQYF. The CDR3 bases are TGTGCCAGCAGCTCAGCAATGGACAGATACGAGCAGTACTTC. This chain connects TRBV7-9 to TRBJ2-7; maybe TRBD1 (6 bases). The CDR3 contains 14 residues. V lost 4 bases and J lost 4, with 14 bases in between. Germline CDR1 SEHNR, CDR2 FQNEAQ (reference sequence).

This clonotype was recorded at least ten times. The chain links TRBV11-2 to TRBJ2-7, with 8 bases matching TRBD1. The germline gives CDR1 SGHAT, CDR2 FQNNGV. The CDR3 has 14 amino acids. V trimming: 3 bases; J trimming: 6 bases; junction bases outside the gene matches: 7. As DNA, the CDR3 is TGTGCCAGCAGCTTGGCAGGGGGCGACCTCGAGCAGTACTTC. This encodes CASSLAGGDLEQYF.

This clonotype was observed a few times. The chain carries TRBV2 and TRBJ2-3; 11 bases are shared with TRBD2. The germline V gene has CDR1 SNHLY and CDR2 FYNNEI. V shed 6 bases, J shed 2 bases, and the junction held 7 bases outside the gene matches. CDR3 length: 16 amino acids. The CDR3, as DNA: TGTGCCAGCAGCCAATCGACTAGCGGGAACACAGATACGCAGTATTTT. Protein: CASSQSTSGNTDTQYF.

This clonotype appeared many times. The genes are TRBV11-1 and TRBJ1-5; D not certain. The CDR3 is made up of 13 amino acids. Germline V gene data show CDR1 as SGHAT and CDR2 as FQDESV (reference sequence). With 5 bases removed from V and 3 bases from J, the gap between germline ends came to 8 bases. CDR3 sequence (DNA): TGTGCCAGCAGCCTCAGACCCAATCAGCCCCAGCATTTT. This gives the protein CASSLRPNQPQHF.

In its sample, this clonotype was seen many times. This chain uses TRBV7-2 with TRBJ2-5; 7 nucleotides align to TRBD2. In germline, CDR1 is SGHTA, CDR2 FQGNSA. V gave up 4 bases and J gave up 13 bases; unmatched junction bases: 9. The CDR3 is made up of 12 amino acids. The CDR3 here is CASSYPGGGRYF. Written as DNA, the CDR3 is TGTGCCAGCAGCTATCCGGGCGGCGGGAGGTACTTC.

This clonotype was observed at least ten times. CDR3 in amino acids: CSAPKRYTQYF. The CDR3 region has the DNA TGCAGTGCCCCAAAGCGGTATACGCAGTATTTT. V and J are TRBV20-1 and TRBJ2-3; a weak D match, TRBD2 (5 bases). Germline CDR1 and CDR2: DFQATT and SNEGSKA (reference sequence). This CDR3 comprises 11 residues. Trimming pared 6 bases from V and 7 bases from J, leaving 11 bases between.

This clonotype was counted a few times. The CDR3 DNA reads as TGTGCCAGCAGTTCCCCGGGACTAGCGGTCTACGAGCAGTACTTC. It yields the protein CASSSPGLAVYEQYF. The chain combines TRBV12-3 or TRBV12-4 with TRBJ2-7, with 11 positions matching TRBD2. J gave up 3 bases and V 4 bases, and 5 bases lay outside the gene matches. This CDR3 spans 15 amino acids.

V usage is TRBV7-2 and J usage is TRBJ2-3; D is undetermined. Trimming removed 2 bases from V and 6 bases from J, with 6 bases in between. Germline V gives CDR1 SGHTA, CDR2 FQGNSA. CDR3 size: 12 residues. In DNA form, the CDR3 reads TGTACCAGCAGCTTATCTACGGATACGCAGTATTTT. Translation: CTSSLSTDTQYF.

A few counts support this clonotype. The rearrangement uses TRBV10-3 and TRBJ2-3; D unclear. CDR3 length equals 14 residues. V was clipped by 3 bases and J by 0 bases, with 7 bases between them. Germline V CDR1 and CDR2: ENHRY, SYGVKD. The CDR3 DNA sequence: TGTGCCATCAGTGAAATAGGAAGCACAGATACGCAGTATTTT. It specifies CAISEIGSTDTQYF.

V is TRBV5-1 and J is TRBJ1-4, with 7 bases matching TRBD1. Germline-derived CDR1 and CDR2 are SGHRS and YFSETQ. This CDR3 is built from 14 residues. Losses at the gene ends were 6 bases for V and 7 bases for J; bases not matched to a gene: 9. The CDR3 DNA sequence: TGCGCCAGCAACCCGACAGGGCTCGGTGAAAAACTGTTTTTT. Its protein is CASNPTGLGEKLFF.

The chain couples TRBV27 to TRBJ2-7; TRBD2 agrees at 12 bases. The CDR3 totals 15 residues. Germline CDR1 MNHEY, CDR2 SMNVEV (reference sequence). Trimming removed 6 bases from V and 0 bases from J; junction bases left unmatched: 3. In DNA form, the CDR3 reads TGTGCCAGCAGATCTAGCGGGAGGGGCTCCTACGAGCAGTACTTC. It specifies CASRSSGRGSYEQYF.

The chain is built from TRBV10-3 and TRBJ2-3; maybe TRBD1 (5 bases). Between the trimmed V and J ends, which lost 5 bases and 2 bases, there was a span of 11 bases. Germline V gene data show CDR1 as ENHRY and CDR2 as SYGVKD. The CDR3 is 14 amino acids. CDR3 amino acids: CAISPAGHTDTQYF. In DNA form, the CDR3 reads TGTGCCATCAGTCCGGCAGGACACACAGATACGCAGTATTTT.